Listed below are T cell receptor beta chains from one sample, sequenced in a study of T cell changes during pregnancy in multiple sclerosis. Repertoires were generated with immunoSEQ multiplex PCR, while TCRdb's copy carries only in-frame clones and drops some. In the table there are tens of thousands of clones, roughly 92% of which are singletons. The source was peripheral blood, collected in the first trimester of pregnancy. These receptors were obtained from a female donor with multiple sclerosis, enrolled in a pregnancy study. Each CDR3 is given with its conserved first and last residue. D genes are given only for firm matches. Expanded clones get a size class; other rows say once, few or many, or leave the size out.

cdr3_length	v_call	j_call	d_call	clone_size	cdr3_aa	cdr3_nt
15	TRBV6-6	TRBJ2-5	TRBD1	-	CASSSTGTGRETQYF	TGTGCCAGCAGTTCCACCGGGACAGGGCGAGAGACCCAGTACTTC
14	TRBV7-9	TRBJ1-5	-	few	CASSFLQVDQPQHF	TGTGCCAGCAGCTTTCTACAGGTAGATCAGCCCCAGCATTTT
12	TRBV7-8	TRBJ2-1	-	-	CASQANYNEQFF	TGTGCCAGCCAGGCTAACTACAATGAGCAGTTCTTC
14	TRBV19	TRBJ1-2	TRBD1	once	CASRGTGGFYGYTF	TGTGCCAGTAGAGGGACAGGGGGCTTCTATGGCTACACCTTC
13	TRBV29-1	TRBJ1-2	-	-	CSVVGSGIHGYTF	TGCAGCGTTGTGGGATCAGGGATTCATGGCTACACCTTC
13	TRBV5-8	TRBJ2-7	-	-	CATYHPTGYEQYF	TGTGCCACCTACCATCCCACAGGCTACGAGCAGTACTTC
13	TRBV19	TRBJ1-2	-	few	CASSMGRNYGYTF	TGTGCCAGTAGTATGGGCAGAAACTATGGCTACACCTTC
15	TRBV15	TRBJ1-6	-	medium-sized	CATSRGSLEGSPLHF	TGTGCCACCAGCAGAGGGTCCCTCGAGGGATCACCCCTCCACTTT
14	TRBV7-3	TRBJ1-2	-	-	CASSLVGGEGGYTF	TGTGCCAGCAGCTTAGTTGGAGGTGAAGGAGGCTACACCTTC
15	TRBV5-5	TRBJ1-6	-	-	CASSFVAGDNSPLHF	TGTGCCAGCAGCTTTGTCGCAGGGGATAATTCACCCCTCCACTTT
14	TRBV6-4	TRBJ2-1	-	-	CASSETGGPYEQFF	TGTGCCAGCAGTGAAACGGGGGGCCCCTATGAGCAGTTCTTC
16	TRBV7-9	TRBJ1-4	TRBD1	-	CASSPRQGAIYEKLFF	TGTGCCAGCAGCCCGAGACAGGGGGCGATTTATGAAAAACTGTTTTTT
14	TRBV7-8	TRBJ2-3	TRBD2	-	CASSSPSGGYTQYF	TGTGCCAGCAGCTCCCCTAGCGGGGGATATACGCAGTATTTT
17	TRBV7-3	TRBJ2-3	TRBD1	-	CASSLAGTGSSTDTQYF	TGTGCCAGCAGCTTAGCAGGGACAGGGAGTAGCACAGATACGCAGTATTTT
14	TRBV6-5	TRBJ2-7	TRBD1	-	CASTQGTGRGEQYF	TGTGCCAGCACACAAGGGACAGGGAGAGGCGAGCAGTACTTC
16	TRBV7-2	TRBJ2-7	TRBD2	-	CASSFTSGGTPYEQYF	TGTGCCAGCAGCTTTACTAGCGGGGGAACTCCCTACGAGCAGTACTTC
13	TRBV7-2	TRBJ1-2	-	-	CASSSPGDYGYTF	TGTGCCAGCAGCTCGCCGGGAGACTATGGCTACACCTTC
14	TRBV18	TRBJ2-7	TRBD1	-	CASSPTGASYEQYF	TGTGCCAGCTCACCGACAGGGGCGTCCTACGAGCAGTACTTC
16	TRBV7-3	TRBJ2-6	-	-	CASSLHGGTGANVLTF	TGTGCCAGCAGCCTCCACGGGGGTACTGGGGCCAACGTCCTGACTTTC
14	TRBV19	TRBJ2-7	-	-	CASSRAQGFYEQYF	TGTGCCAGTTCCAGGGCCCAAGGGTTCTACGAGCAGTACTTC
14	TRBV7-9	TRBJ1-1	-	-	CASSLDSSSTEAFF	TGTGCCAGCAGCTTAGACAGTTCCAGCACTGAAGCTTTCTTT
15	TRBV6-4	TRBJ2-1	TRBD1	-	CASSEGTGGYNEQFF	TGTGCCAGCAGTGAGGGGACAGGGGGCTACAATGAGCAGTTCTTC
11	TRBV12-5	TRBJ1-2	-	-	CASYRDGGYTF	TGTGCTAGTTACAGGGACGGGGGCTACACCTTC
15	TRBV7-8	TRBJ1-2	TRBD1	-	CASSPGGGIGYGYTF	TGTGCCAGCAGCCCCGGAGGGGGCATTGGCTATGGCTACACCTTC
15	TRBV19	TRBJ1-1	-	-	CASSSGQIMNTEAFF	TGTGCCAGTAGTAGTGGACAAATAATGAACACTGAAGCTTTCTTT
14	TRBV30	TRBJ1-4	TRBD1	-	CAWSGDRGTEKLFF	TGTGCCTGGAGCGGGGACAGGGGGACTGAAAAACTGTTTTTT
16	TRBV7-9	TRBJ2-5	-	-	CALGPPGGPVQETQYF	TGTGCCTTAGGGCCCCCTGGCGGGCCCGTCCAAGAGACCCAGTACTTC
13	TRBV6-5	TRBJ2-7	-	-	CASSYGEGYEQYF	TGTGCCAGCAGTTACGGAGAGGGCTACGAGCAGTACTTC
12	TRBV7-9	TRBJ1-2	-	-	CASSTTGSGYTF	TGTGCCAGCAGCACCACAGGGTCAGGCTACACCTTC
15	TRBV6-1	TRBJ2-3	TRBD2	-	CASRGSGGSTDTQYF	TGTGCCAGCAGGGGGAGCGGGGGAAGCACAGATACGCAGTATTTT
13	TRBV10-3	TRBJ2-6	-	-	CAIRSSGANVLTF	TGTGCCATCAGGAGCTCTGGGGCCAACGTCCTGACTTTC
17	TRBV6-1	TRBJ2-2	TRBD2	once	CASSVLAGGPPAGELFF	TGTGCCAGCAGTGTACTAGCGGGGGGGCCCCCAGCCGGGGAGCTGTTTTTT
11	TRBV19	TRBJ1-2	-	-	CAAQGLRGYTF	TGTGCCGCCCAGGGGCTACGGGGCTACACCTTC
16	TRBV5-1	TRBJ2-5	-	-	CASSLAPSNNQETQYF	TGCGCCAGCAGCTTGGCCCCTAGCAACAACCAAGAGACCCAGTACTTC
13	TRBV29-1	TRBJ2-7	TRBD1	once	CSVERTGALEQYF	TGCAGCGTTGAACGGACAGGAGCCTTGGAGCAGTACTTC
14	TRBV5-5	TRBJ1-5	-	-	CASSLVGGNQPQHF	TGTGCCAGCAGCTTGGTTGGCGGAAATCAGCCCCAGCATTTT
13	TRBV2	TRBJ2-7	TRBD1	-	CASLRQGTGEQYF	TGTGCCAGCCTGAGACAGGGGACGGGCGAGCAGTACTTC
14	TRBV7-2	TRBJ2-5	TRBD2	-	CASSSSGGVETQYF	TGTGCCAGCAGCAGTAGCGGGGGGGTCGAGACCCAGTACTTC
16	TRBV5-6	TRBJ2-7	-	-	CASSLTTGSRPYEQYF	TGTGCCAGCAGCTTGACAACCGGGTCTAGGCCCTACGAGCAGTACTTC
13	TRBV15	TRBJ1-2	-	-	CATSRGGGTGYTF	TGTGCCACCAGCAGGGGGGGAGGTACTGGCTACACCTTC
14	TRBV2	TRBJ1-1	TRBD1	few	CASSVQGANTEAFF	TGTGCCAGCAGTGTCCAGGGGGCGAACACTGAAGCTTTCTTT
13	TRBV10-3	TRBJ2-4	-	-	CAISESVVDIQYF	TGTGCCATCAGTGAGTCGGTAGTGGACATTCAGTACTTC
16	TRBV5-1	TRBJ2-2	-	-	CASSLEGPPNTGELFF	TGCGCCAGCAGCTTGGAGGGGCCCCCGAACACCGGGGAGCTGTTTTTT
13	TRBV19	TRBJ2-2	-	-	CASSGANTGELFF	TGTGCCAGTAGTGGAGCGAACACCGGGGAGCTGTTTTTT
14	TRBV10-1	TRBJ1-1	TRBD1	-	CARVPDRAFTEAFF	TGCGCCCGTGTTCCAGACAGGGCTTTTACTGAAGCTTTCTTT
15	TRBV6-5	TRBJ1-2	-	-	CASSPDLRVPSGYTF	TGTGCCAGCAGCCCAGACCTGAGAGTCCCTAGCGGCTACACCTTC
14	TRBV7-9	TRBJ2-5	-	-	CASSPTVYQETQYF	TGTGCCAGCAGCCCGACAGTATACCAAGAGACCCAGTACTTC
18	TRBV15	TRBJ1-1	-	-	CATSRDKGGSDTNTEAFF	TGTGCCACCAGCAGAGATAAGGGAGGTAGTGATACGAACACTGAAGCTTTCTTT